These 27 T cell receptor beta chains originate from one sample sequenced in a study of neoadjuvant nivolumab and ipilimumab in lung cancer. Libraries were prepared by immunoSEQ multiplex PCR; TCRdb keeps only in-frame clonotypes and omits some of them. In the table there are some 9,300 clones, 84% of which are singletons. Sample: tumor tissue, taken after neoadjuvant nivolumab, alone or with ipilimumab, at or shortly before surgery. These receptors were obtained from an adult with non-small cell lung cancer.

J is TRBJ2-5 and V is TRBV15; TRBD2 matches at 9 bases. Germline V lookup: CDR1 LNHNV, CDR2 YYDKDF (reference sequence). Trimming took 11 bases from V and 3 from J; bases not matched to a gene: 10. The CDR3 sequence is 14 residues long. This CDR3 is CAARGAGGKETQYF. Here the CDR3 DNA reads TGTGCCGCCCGGGGGGCGGGAGGGAAAGAGACCCAGTACTTC.

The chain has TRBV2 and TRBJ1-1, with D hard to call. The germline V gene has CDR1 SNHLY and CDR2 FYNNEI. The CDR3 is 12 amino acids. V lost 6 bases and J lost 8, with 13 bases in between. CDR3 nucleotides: TGTGCCAGCAGGGCGGGCGCTATAGAAGCTTTCTTT. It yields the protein CASRAGAIEAFF.

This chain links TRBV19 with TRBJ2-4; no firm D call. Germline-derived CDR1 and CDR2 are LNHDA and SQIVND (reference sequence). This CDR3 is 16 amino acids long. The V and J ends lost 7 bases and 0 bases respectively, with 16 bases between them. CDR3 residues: CASMSMESQAKNIQYF. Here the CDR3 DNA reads TGTGCCAGTATGAGTATGGAGAGTCAAGCCAAAAACATTCAGTACTTC.

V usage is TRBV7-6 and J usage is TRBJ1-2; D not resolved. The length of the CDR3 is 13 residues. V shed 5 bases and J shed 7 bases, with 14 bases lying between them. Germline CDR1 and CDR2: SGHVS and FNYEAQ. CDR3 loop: CASSPDTITGYTF. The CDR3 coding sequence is TGTGCCAGCAGCCCAGACACCATCACTGGCTACACCTTC.

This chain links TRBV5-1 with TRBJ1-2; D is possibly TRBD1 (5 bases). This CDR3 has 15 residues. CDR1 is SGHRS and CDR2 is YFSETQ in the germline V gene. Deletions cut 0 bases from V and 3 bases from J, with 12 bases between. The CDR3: CASSLVGGVDYGYTF. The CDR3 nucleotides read TGCGCCAGCAGCTTGGTCGGAGGGGTGGACTATGGCTACACCTTC. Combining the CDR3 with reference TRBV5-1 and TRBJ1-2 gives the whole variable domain KAGVTQTPRYLIKTRGQQVTLSCSPISGHRSVSWYQQTPGQGLQFLFEYFSETQRNKGNFPGRFSGRQFSNSRSEMNVSTLELGDSALYLCASSLVGGVDYGYTFGSGTRLTVV.

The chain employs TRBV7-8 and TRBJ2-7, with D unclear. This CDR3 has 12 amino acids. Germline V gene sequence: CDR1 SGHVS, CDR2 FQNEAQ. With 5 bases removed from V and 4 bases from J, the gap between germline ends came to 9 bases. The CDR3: CASSATLYEQYF. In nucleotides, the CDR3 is TGTGCCAGCAGCGCCACCTTATACGAGCAGTACTTC.

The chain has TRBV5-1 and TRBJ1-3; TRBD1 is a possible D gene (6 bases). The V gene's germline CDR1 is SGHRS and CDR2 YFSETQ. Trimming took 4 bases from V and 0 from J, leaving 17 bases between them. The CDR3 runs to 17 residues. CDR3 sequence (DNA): TGCGCCAGCAGCCCAGGTGGGGGGGCCATCTCTGGAAACACCATATATTTT. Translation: CASSPGGGAISGNTIYF.

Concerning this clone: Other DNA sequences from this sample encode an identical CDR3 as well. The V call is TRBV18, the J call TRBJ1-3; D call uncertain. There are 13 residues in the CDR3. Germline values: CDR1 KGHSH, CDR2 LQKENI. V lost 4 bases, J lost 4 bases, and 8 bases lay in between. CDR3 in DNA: TGTGCCAGCTCACGTGAAGCGGGAAACACCATATATTTT. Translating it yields CASSREAGNTIYF. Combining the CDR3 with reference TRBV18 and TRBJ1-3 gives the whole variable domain NAGVMQNPRHLVRRRGQEARLRCSPMKGHSHVYWYRQLPEEGLKFMVYLQKENIIDESGMPKERFSAEFPKEGPSILRIQQVVRGDSAAYFCASSREAGNTIYFGEGSWLTVV.

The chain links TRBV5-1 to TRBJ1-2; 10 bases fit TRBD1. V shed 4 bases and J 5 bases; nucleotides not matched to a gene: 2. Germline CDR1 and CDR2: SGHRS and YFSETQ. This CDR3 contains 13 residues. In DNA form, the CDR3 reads TGCGCCAGCAGCACGGACAGGGGGTATGGCTACACCTTC. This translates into CASSTDRGYGYTF.

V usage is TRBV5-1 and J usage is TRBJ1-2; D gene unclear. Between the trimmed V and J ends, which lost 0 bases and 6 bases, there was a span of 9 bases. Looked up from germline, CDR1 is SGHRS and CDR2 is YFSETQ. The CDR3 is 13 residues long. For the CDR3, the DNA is TGCGCCAGCAGCTTGGCCGGGGTGGATGGCTACACCTTC. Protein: CASSLAGVDGYTF.

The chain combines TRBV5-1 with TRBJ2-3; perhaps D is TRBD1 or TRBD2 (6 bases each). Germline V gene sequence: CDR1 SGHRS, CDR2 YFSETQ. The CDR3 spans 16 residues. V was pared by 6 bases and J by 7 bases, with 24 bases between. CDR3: CASIGGGTQGSNTQYF. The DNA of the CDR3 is TGCGCCAGCATCGGAGGGGGGACGCAGGGATCGAATACGCAGTATTTT.

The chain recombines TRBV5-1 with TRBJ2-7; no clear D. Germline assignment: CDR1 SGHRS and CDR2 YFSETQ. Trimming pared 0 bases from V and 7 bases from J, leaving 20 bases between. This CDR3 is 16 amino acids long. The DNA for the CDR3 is TGCGCCAGCAGCTTGGGAACAGTAGGGCGTTTGGAAGAGCAGTACTTC. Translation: CASSLGTVGRLEEQYF.

The CDR3: CASRRGTGVSDTEAFF. CDR3 nucleotides: TGCGCCAGCCGGAGGGGGACAGGGGTATCTGACACTGAAGCTTTCTTT. The V gene is TRBV5-1, the J gene TRBJ1-1; TRBD1 matches at 10 bases. J gave up 3 bases and V 7 bases, and 12 bases lay outside the gene matches. Germline CDR1 SGHRS, CDR2 YFSETQ. This CDR3 comprises 16 residues.

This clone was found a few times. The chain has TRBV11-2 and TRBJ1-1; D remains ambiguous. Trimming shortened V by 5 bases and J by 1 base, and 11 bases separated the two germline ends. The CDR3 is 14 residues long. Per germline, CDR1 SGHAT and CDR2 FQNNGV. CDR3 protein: CASSPGSGNTEAFF. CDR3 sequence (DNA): TGTGCCAGCAGCCCCGGCAGTGGGAACACTGAAGCTTTCTTT.

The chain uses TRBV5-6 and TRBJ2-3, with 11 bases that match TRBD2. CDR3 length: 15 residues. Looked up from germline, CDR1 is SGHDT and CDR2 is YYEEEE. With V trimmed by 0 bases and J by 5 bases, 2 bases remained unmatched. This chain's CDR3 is CASSLGLAGIDTQYF. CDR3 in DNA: TGTGCCAGCAGCTTGGGACTAGCGGGAATAGATACGCAGTATTTT.

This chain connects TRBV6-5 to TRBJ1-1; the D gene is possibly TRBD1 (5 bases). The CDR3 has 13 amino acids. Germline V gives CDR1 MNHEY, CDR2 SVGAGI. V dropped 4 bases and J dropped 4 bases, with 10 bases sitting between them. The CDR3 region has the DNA TGTGCCAGCAGTTTGGGGGTGAGCACTGAAGCTTTCTTT. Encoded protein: CASSLGVSTEAFF.

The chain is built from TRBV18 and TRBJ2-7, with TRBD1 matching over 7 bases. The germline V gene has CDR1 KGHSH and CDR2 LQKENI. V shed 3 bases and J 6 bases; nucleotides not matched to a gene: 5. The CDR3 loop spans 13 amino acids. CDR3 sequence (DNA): TGTGCCAGCTCACCCCGGGACAGTACCGAGCAGTACTTC. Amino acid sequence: CASSPRDSTEQYF. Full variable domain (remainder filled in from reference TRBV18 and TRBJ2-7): NAGVMQNPRHLVRRRGQEARLRCSPMKGHSHVYWYRQLPEEGLKFMVYLQKENIIDESGMPKERFSAEFPKEGPSILRIQQVVRGDSAAYFCASSPRDSTEQYFGPGTRLTVT.

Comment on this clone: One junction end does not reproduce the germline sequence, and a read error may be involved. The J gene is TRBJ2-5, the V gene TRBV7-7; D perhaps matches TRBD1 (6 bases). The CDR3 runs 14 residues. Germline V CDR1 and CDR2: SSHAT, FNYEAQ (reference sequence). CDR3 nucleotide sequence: TGTGCTAGCAGCTTGGATATAAACAGGGTGACCCAGTACTTC. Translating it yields CASSLDINRVTQYF. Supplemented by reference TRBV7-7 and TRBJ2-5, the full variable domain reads GAGVSQSPRYKVTKRGQDVTLRCDPISSHATLYWYQQALGQGPEFLTYFNYEAQPDKSGLPSDRFSAERPEGSISTLTIQRTEQRDSAMYRCASSLDINRVTQYFGPGTRLLVL.

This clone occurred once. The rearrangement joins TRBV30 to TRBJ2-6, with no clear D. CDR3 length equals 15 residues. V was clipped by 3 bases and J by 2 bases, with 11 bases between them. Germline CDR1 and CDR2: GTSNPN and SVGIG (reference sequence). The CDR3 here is CAWRVWAPGANVLTF. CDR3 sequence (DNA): TGTGCCTGGAGAGTATGGGCACCTGGGGCCAACGTCCTGACTTTC.

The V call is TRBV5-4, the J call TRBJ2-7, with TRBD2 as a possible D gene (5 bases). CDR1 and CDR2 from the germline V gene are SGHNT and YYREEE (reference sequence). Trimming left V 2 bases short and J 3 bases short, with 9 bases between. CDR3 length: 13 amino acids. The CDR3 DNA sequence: TGTGCCAGCAGCTTCAGCGGCCTCTACGAGCAGTACTTC. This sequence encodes CASSFSGLYEQYF.

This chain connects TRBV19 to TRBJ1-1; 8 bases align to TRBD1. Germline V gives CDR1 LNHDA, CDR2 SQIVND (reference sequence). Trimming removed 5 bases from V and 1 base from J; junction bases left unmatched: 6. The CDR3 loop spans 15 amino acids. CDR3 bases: TGTGCCAGTAGTTTCAACAGGGGGAGGAACACTGAAGCTTTCTTT. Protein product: CASSFNRGRNTEAFF.

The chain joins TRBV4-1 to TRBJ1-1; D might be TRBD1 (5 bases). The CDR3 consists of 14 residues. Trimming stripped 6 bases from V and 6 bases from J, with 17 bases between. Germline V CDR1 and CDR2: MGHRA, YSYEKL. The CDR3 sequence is CASSPSEGRAEAFF. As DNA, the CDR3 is TGCGCCAGCAGTCCCAGCGAGGGACGCGCTGAAGCTTTCTTT.

The DNA of the CDR3 is TGTGCCAGCAGTGAGACAGTGAACACTGAAGCTTTCTTT. This encodes CASSETVNTEAFF. The J gene is TRBJ1-1, the V gene TRBV2; TRBD1 is a possible D gene (5 bases). The CDR3 has 13 amino acids. Trimming cost V 3 bases and J 0 bases, with 5 bases left between them. Per the germline V gene, CDR1 is SNHLY and CDR2 is FYNNEI. Looking up the rest from reference TRBV2 and TRBJ1-1 gives the full variable domain: EPEVTQTPSHQVTQMGQEVILRCVPISNHLYFYWYRQILGQKVEFLVSFYNNEISEKSEIFDDQFSVERPDGSNFTLKIRSTKLEDSAMYFCASSETVNTEAFFGQGTRLTVV.

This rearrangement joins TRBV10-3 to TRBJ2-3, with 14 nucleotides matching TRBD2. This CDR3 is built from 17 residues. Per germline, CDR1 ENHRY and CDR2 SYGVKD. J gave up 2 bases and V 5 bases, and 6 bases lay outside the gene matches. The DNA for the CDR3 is TGTGCCATCAGTAGGTGGACTAGCGGGGGGCTCACAGATACGCAGTATTTT. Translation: CAISRWTSGGLTDTQYF.

CDR3 protein: CARSLTGRSMQPQHF. The CDR3 nucleotides read TGTGCCAGAAGCTTGACAGGGCGAAGTATGCAGCCCCAGCATTTT. The rearrangement links TRBV5-3 to TRBJ1-5, with a possible D match to TRBD1 (6 bases). TRBV5-3 is annotated as an ORF whose role is uncertain. Trimming removed 1 base at V and 7 bases at J, with 15 bases between. CDR3 length: 15 residues.

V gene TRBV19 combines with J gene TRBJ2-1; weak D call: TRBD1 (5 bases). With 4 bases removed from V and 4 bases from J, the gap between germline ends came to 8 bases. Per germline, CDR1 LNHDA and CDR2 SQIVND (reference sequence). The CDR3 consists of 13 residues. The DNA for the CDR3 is TGTGCCAGTAGTAGGACACAATACAATGAGCAGTTCTTC. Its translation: CASSRTQYNEQFF.

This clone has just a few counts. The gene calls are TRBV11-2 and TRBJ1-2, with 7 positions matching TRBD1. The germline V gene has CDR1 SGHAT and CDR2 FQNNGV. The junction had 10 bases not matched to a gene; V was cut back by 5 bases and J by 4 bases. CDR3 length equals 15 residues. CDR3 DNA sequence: TGTGCCAGCAGCACCCAACAGGGGTCTGTCTATGGCTACACCTTC. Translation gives CASSTQQGSVYGYTF.